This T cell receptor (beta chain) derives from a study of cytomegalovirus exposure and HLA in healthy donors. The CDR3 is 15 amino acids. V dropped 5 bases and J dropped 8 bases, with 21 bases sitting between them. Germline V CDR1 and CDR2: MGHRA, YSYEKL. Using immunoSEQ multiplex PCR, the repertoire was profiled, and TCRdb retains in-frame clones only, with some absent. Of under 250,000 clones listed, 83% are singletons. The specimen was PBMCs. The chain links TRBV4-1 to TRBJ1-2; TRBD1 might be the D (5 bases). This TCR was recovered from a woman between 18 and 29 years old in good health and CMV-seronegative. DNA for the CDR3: TGCGCCAGCAGCTTTTCTGAGTGGGGGGAGGAGGGCTACACCTTC. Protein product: CASSFSEWGEEGYTF.